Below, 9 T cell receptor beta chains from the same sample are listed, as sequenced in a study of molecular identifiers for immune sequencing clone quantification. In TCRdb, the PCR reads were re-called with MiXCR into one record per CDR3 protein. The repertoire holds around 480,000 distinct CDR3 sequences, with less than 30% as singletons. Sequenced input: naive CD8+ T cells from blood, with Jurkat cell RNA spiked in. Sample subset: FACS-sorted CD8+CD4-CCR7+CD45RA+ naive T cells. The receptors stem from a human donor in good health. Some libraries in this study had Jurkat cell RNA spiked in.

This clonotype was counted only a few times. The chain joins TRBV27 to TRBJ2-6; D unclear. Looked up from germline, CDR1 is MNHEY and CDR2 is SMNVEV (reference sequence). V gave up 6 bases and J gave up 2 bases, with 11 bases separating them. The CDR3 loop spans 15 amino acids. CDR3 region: CASSLGNPGANVLTF. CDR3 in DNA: TGTGCCAGCAGCCTAGGGAACCCTGGGGCCAACGTCCTGACTTTC.

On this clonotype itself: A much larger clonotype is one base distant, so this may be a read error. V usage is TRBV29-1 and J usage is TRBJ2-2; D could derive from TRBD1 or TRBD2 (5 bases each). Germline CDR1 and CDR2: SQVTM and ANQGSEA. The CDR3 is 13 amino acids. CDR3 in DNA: TGCAGCGTTGAGGCAGGGATACCCGGGGAGCTGTTATTT. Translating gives CSVEAGIPGELLF.

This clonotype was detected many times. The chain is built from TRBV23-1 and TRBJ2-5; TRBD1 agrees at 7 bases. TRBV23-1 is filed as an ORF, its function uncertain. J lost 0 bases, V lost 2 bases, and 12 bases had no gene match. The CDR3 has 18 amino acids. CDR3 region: CASSQGGTGQRYQETQYF. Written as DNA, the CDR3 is TGCGCCAGCAGTCAAGGTGGTACGGGACAGAGATACCAAGAGACCCAGTACTTC.

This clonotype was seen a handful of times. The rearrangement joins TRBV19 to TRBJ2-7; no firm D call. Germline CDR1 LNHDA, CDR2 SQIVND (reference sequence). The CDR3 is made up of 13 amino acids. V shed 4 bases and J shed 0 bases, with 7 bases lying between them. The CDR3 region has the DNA TGTGCCAGTAGTAAATGGTCCTCCTACGAGCAGTACTTC. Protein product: CASSKWSSYEQYF.

CDR3 region: CASSIGADNYYEQYF. For the CDR3, the DNA is TGTGCCAGTAGTATAGGTGCAGACAACTACTACGAGCAGTACTTC. V and J are TRBV19 and TRBJ2-7; D is unclear. Trimming cost V 1 base and J 3 bases, with 13 bases left between them. In germline, CDR1 is LNHDA, CDR2 SQIVND (reference sequence). CDR3 size: 15 residues.

This chain's CDR3 is CASSQVAGQGEQFF. CDR3 coding DNA: TGCGCCAGCAGCCAAGTAGCGGGACAGGGTGAGCAGTTCTTC. The J gene is TRBJ2-1, the V gene TRBV4-1, with D tentatively TRBD1 (9 bases). Trimming took off 1 base at V and 9 bases at J, with 13 bases between the two ends. The V gene's germline CDR1 is MGHRA and CDR2 YSYEKL. CDR3 length: 14 residues.

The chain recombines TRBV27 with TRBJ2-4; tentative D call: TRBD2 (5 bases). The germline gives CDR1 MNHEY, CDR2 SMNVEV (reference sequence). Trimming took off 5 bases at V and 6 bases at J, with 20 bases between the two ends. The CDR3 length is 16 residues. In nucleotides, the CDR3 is TGTGCCAGCAGTCATGGACTGCCGGTCCCCGGAAACATTCAGTACTTC. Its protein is CASSHGLPVPGNIQYF.

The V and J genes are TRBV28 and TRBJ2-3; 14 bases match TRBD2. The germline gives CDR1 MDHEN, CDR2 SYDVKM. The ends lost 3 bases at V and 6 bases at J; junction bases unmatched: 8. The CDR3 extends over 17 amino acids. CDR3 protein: CASSFLGLAGVEDTQYF. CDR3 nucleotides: TGTGCCAGCAGTTTCCTGGGACTAGCGGGAGTAGAGGATACGCAGTATTTT.

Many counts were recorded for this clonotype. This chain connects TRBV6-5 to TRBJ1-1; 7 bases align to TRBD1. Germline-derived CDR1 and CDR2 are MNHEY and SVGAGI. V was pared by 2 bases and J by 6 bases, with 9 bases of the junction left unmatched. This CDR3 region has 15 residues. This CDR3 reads CASSYQGQLMPEAFF. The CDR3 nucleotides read TGTGCCAGCAGTTACCAGGGACAGTTGATGCCTGAAGCTTTCTTT.